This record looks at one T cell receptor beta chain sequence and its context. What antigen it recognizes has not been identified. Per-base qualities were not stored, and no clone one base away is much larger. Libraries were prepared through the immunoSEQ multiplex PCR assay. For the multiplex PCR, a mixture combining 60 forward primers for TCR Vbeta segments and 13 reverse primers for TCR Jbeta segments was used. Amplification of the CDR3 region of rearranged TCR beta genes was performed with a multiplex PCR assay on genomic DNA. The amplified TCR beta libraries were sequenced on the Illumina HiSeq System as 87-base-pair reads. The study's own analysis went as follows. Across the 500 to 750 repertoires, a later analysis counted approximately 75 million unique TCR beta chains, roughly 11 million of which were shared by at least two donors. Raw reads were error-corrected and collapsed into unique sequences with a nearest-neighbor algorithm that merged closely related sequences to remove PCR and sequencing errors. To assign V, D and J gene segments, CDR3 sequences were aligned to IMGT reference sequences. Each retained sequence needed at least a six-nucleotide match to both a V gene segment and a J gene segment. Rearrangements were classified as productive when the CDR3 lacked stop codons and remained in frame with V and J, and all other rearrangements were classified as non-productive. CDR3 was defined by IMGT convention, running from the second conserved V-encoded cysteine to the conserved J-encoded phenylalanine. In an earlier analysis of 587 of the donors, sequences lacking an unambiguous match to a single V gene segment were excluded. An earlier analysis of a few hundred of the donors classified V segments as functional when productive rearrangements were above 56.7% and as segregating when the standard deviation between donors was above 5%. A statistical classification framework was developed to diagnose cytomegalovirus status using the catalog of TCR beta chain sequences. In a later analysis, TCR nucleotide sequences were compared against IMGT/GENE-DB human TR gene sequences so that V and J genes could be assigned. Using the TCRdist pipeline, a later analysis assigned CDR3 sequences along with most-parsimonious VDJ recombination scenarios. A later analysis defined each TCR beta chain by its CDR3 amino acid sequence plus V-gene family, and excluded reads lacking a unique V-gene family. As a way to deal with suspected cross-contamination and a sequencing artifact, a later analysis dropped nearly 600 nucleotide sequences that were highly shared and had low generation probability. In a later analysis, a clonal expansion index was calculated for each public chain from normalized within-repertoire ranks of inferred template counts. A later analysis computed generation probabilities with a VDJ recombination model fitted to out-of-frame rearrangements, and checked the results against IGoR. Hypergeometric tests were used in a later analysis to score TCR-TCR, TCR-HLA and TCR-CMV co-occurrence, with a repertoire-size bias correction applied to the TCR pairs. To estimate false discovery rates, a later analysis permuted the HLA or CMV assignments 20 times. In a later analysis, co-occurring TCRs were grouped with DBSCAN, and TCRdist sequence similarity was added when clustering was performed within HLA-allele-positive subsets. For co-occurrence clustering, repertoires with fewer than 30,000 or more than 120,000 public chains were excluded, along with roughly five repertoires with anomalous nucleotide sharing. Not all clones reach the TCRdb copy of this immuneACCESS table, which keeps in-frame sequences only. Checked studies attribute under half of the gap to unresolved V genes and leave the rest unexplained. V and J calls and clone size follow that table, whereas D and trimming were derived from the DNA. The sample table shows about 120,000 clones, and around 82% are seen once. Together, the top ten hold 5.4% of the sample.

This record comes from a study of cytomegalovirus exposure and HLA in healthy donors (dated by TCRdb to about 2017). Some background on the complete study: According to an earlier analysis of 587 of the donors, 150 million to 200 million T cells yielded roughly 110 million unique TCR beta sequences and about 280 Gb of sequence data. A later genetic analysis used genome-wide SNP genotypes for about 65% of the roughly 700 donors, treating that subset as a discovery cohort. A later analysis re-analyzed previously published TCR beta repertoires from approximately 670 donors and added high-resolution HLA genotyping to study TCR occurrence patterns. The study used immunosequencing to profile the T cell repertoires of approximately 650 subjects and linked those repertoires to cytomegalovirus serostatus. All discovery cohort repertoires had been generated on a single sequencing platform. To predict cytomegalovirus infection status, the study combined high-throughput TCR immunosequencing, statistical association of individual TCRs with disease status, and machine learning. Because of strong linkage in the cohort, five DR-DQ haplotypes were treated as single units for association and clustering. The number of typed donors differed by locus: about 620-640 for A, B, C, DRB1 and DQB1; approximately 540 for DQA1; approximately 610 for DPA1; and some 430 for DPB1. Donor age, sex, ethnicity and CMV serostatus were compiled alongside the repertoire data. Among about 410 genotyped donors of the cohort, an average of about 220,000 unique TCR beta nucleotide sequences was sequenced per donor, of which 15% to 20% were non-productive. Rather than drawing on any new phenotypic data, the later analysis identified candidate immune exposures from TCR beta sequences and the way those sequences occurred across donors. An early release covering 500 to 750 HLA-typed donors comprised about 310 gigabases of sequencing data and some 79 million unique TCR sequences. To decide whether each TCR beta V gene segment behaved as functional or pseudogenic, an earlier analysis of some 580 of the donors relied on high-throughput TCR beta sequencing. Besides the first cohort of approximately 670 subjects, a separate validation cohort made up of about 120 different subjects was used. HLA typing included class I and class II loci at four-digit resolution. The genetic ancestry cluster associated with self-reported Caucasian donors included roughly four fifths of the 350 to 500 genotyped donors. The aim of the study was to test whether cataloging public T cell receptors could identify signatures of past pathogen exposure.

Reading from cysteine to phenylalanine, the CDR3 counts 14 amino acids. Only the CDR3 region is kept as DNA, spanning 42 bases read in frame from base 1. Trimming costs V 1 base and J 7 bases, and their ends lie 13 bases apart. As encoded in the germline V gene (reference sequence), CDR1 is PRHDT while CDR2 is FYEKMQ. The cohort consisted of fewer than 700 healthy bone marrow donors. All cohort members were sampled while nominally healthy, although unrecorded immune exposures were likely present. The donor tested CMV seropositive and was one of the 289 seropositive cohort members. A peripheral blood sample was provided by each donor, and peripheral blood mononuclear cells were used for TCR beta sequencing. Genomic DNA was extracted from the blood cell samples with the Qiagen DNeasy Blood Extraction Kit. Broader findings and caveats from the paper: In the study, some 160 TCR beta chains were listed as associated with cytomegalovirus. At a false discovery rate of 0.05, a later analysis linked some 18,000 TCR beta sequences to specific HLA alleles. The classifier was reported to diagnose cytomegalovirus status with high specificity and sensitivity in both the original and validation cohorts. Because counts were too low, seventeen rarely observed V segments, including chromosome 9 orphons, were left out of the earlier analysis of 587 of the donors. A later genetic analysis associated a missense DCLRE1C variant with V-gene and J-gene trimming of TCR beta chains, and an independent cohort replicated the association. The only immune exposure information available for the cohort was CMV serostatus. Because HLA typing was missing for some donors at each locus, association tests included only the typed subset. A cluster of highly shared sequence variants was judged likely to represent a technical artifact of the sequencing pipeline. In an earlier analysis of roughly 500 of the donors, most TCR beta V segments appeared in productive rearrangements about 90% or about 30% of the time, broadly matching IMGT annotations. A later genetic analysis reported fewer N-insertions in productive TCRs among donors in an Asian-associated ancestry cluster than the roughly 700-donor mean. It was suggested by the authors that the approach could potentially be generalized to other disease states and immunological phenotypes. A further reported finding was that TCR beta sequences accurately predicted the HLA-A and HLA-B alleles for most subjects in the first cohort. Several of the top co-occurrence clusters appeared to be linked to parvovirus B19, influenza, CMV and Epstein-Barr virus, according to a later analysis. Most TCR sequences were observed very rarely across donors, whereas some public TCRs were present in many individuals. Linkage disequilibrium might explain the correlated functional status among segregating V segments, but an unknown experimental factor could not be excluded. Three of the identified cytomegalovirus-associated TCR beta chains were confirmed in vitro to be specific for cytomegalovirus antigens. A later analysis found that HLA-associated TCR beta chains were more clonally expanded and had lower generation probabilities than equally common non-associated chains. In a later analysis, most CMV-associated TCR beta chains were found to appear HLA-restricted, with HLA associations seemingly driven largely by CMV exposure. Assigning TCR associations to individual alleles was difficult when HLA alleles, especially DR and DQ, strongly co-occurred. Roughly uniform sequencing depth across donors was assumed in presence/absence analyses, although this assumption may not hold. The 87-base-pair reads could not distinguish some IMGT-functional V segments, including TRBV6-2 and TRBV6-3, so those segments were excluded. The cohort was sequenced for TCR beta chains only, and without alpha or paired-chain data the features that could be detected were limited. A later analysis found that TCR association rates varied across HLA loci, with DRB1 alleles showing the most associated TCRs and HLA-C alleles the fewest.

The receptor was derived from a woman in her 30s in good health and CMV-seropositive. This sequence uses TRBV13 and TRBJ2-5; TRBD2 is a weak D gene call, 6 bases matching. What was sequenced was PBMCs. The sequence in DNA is TGTGCCAGCAGCTTAGAAGGGGACTGGCGGACCCAGTACTTC. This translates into CASSLEGDWRTQYF.